Listed here are 18 T cell receptor beta chains from one sample, sequenced in a study of PD-1 blockade in classical Hodgkin lymphoma. Stated time point: cycle 4 day 1 (C4D1), after more than 5 weeks of nivolumab. Relapse after autologous stem cell transplantation occurred in every patient, and brentuximab vedotin exposure varied. Assay: immunoSEQ multiplex PCR; the TCRdb copy retains only in-frame clones and omits some. The sample includes around 50,000 clones, around 74% of them seen just once. The sequencing here drew on peripheral blood mononuclear cells (PBMCs), taken before the fourth cycle of nivolumab. The receptor source for this set is a human donor with classical Hodgkin lymphoma.

The V call is TRBV30, the J call TRBJ2-5; TRBD2 matches 10 bases. CDR1 and CDR2 (germline): GTSNPN, SVGIG (reference sequence). V shed 1 base, J shed 7 bases, and the junction held 9 bases outside the gene matches. This CDR3 is built from 15 residues. CDR3 in DNA: TGTGCCTGGAGTGCGTCCCTAGCGGGAGTGGGGACCCAGTACTTC. This encodes CAWSASLAGVGTQYF. The complete variable domain, with remaining parts taken from reference TRBV30 and TRBJ2-5, reads SQTIHQWPATLVQPVGSPLSLECTVEGTSNPNLYWYRQAAGRGLQLLFYSVGIGQISSEVPQNLSASRPQDRQFILSSKKLLLSDSGFYLCAWSASLAGVGTQYFGPGTRLLVL.

The chain carries TRBV11-3 and TRBJ2-7; tentatively, D is TRBD1 (6 bases). Per germline, CDR1 SGHNT and CDR2 YENEEA. V gave up 5 bases and J gave up 4 bases, with 12 bases separating them. The CDR3 is made up of 13 amino acids. The CDR3 region is CASSGRTEYEQYF. CDR3 nucleotides: TGTGCCAGCAGCGGTCGGACAGAGTACGAGCAGTACTTC. Full variable domain (missing parts from reference TRBV11-3 and TRBJ2-7): EAGVVQSPRYKIIEKKQPVAFWCNPISGHNTLYWYLQNLGQGPELLIRYENEEAVDDSQLPKDRFSAERLKGVDSTLKIQPAELGDSAVYLCASSGRTEYEQYFGPGTRLTVT.

This chain links TRBV27 with TRBJ2-7, with TRBD1 identical over 9 bases. Germline values: CDR1 MNHEY, CDR2 SMNVEV (reference sequence). Losses at the gene ends were 1 base for V and 5 bases for J; bases not matched to a gene: 3. This CDR3 is 14 amino acids long. CDR3 amino acids: CASSLWDRAHEQYF. In nucleotides, the CDR3 is TGTGCCAGCAGTTTATGGGACAGGGCCCACGAGCAGTACTTC.

This clone has a single count. The rearrangement uses TRBV5-4 and TRBJ1-4, with a possible D match to TRBD1 (6 bases). Per germline, CDR1 SGHNT and CDR2 YYREEE (reference sequence). V gave up 3 bases and J gave up 8 bases, with 17 bases separating them. This CDR3 has 15 amino acids. CDR3 DNA: TGTGCCAGCAGCTCTGGGGGCCTCCAGGGGGAAAAACTGTTTTTT. Translating it yields CASSSGGLQGEKLFF.

In nucleotides, the CDR3 is TGCAGCGTTGGACAGGGAGCCGGAAACACCATATATTTT. Amino acid sequence: CSVGQGAGNTIYF. This rearrangement joins TRBV29-1 to TRBJ1-3, with 7 positions matching TRBD1. From germline, CDR1 is SQVTM and CDR2 ANQGSEA. V lost 4 bases to trimming and J lost 4 bases; unmatched junction nucleotides: 4. The CDR3 sequence is 13 residues long.

In nucleotides, the CDR3 is TGTGCCAGCAGTAATGATCCTACCCCCACAGATACGCAGTATTTT. Translation: CASSNDPTPTDTQYF. The chain carries TRBV6-5 and TRBJ2-3; D gene ambiguous. Germline CDR1 MNHEY, CDR2 SVGAGI. V lost 5 bases and J 2 bases, leaving 14 bases between the germline ends. This CDR3 has 15 amino acids.

The V and J genes are TRBV5-1 and TRBJ1-4; no reliable D call. V was cut by 0 bases and J by 5 bases, with 8 bases left in between. The germline gives CDR1 SGHRS, CDR2 YFSETQ. The CDR3 spans 14 residues. The CDR3 loop reads CASSLGHMNEKLFF. CDR3 DNA: TGCGCCAGCAGCTTGGGGCATATGAATGAAAAACTGTTTTTT.

This chain uses TRBV4-1 with TRBJ2-7; 14 nucleotides align to TRBD2. The germline CDR1 and CDR2 sequences are MGHRA and YSYEKL. There are 16 residues in the CDR3. Trimming removed 1 base from V and 2 bases from J; junction bases left unmatched: 1. CDR3 loop: CASSQGGLAGAYEQYF. The CDR3 nucleotides read TGCGCCAGCAGCCAAGGGGGACTAGCGGGGGCCTACGAGCAGTACTTC.

The chain uses TRBV7-2 and TRBJ2-1; D is uncertain. The length of the CDR3 is 13 residues. With 5 bases removed from V and 4 bases from J, the gap between germline ends came to 9 bases. Per the germline V gene, CDR1 is SGHTA and CDR2 is FQGNSA. This CDR3 is CASSLRSYNEQFF. The CDR3, as DNA: TGTGCCAGCAGCCTGCGGAGTTACAATGAGCAGTTCTTC.

The genes are TRBV27 and TRBJ2-5; 8 bases map to TRBD1. The end of the DNA is better explained by TRBJ2-7, so the J call may be wrong. The germline CDR1 and CDR2 sequences are MNHEY and SMNVEV (reference sequence). The CDR3 loop spans 16 amino acids. Here the CDR3 DNA reads TGTGCCAGCAGTGAGTATGTAGGACAGGGACTCTACGAGCAGTACTTC. Translated, it gives CASSEYVGQGLYEQYF.

V gene TRBV20-1 combines with J gene TRBJ2-7; no firm D call. Trimming pared 4 bases from V and 6 bases from J, leaving 10 bases between. Germline CDR1 DFQATT, CDR2 SNEGSKA (reference sequence). CDR3 length: 11 residues. CDR3 sequence reads: CSATSTSEQYF. In nucleotides, the CDR3 is TGCAGTGCTACGTCCACCTCCGAGCAGTACTTC.

The chain employs TRBV6-1 and TRBJ1-5; no clear D gene. Trimming stripped 2 bases from V and 0 bases from J, with 11 bases between. The CDR3 loop spans 16 amino acids. Germline values: CDR1 MNHNS, CDR2 SASEGT. The CDR3 DNA sequence: TGTGCCAGCAGTGAATTCAGGTTCTATAGCAATCAGCCCCAGCATTTT. It encodes CASSEFRFYSNQPQHF.

V gene TRBV28 combines with J gene TRBJ2-7; TRBD1 agrees at 7 bases. Germline values: CDR1 MDHEN, CDR2 SYDVKM. CDR3 length: 14 residues. V shed 4 bases, J shed 2 bases, and the junction held 5 bases outside the gene matches. This CDR3 is CASSSPGQTYEQYF. CDR3 DNA: TGTGCCAGCAGTTCCCCGGGACAGACCTACGAGCAGTACTTC.

The chain uses TRBV28 and TRBJ1-2; possibly TRBD1 for D (5 bases). The CDR3 is 16 residues long. Germline CDR1 and CDR2: MDHEN and SYDVKM. The V gene lost 6 bases and the J gene lost 8 bases, with 25 bases spanning the gap. CDR3 in DNA: TGTGCCAGCAGACCCCCGAAGGTTGGGACCGGCGGCGGCTACACCTTC. Amino acids: CASRPPKVGTGGGYTF.

This chain uses TRBV6-1 with TRBJ2-2; unclear D gene. V lost 5 bases to trimming and J lost 7 bases, with 8 bases between them. CDR1 and CDR2 from the germline V gene are MNHNS and SASEGT. The CDR3 is 12 amino acids. This chain's CDR3 is CASSSGSGELFF. In nucleotides, the CDR3 is TGTGCCAGCAGTTCCGGCAGCGGGGAGCTGTTTTTT.

The CDR3 spells CASSYRYYAGELFF. In nucleotides, the CDR3 is TGTGCCAGCAGTTACCGCTACTACGCCGGGGAGCTGTTTTTT. J is TRBJ2-2 and V is TRBV6-5, with no clear D. Per germline, CDR1 MNHEY and CDR2 SVGAGI. The CDR3 totals 14 residues. V was cut by 2 bases and J by 6 bases, with 10 bases left in between.

J is TRBJ2-1 and V is TRBV7-9, with TRBD2 matching over 7 bases. V lost 5 bases, J lost 2 bases, and 6 bases stayed unmatched. The CDR3 length is 15 residues. Germline CDR1 SEHNR, CDR2 FQNEAQ (reference sequence). The CDR3 DNA sequence: TGTGCCAGCAGCGGAGCGGGACTAACCTACAATGAGCAGTTCTTC. Translating it yields CASSGAGLTYNEQFF.

The V and J genes are TRBV13 and TRBJ2-7, with 11 nucleotides matching TRBD2. With V trimmed by 4 bases and J by 1 base, 3 bases remained unmatched. This CDR3 spans 15 amino acids. CDR1 and CDR2 (germline): PRHDT, FYEKMQ (reference sequence). The CDR3 sequence: CASSYTSGSSYEQYF. The CDR3 DNA reads as TGTGCCAGCAGCTATACTAGCGGGAGTTCCTACGAGCAGTACTTC.